This paragraph covers one T cell receptor beta chain sequence. No antigen is known for it. This specimen belongs to a study of T cell responses to AZD1222 COVID-19 vaccine. Study background: Pooled samples include second doses given at about 4 or 12 weeks.

Study outcomes and limitations: Breadth and depth of Spike-specific TCRs rose after two AZD1222 doses. Regions left unmutated in variants are reportedly the target of nearly half of spike-specific TCRs. Across spike, vaccine-associated CD4 TCRs were found, dominant at 160-218 and 743-854.

This CDR3 spans 15 amino acids. The germline V gene encodes CDR1 MNHEY and CDR2 SMNVEV (reference sequence). Trimming took 0 bases from V and 0 from J, leaving 7 bases between them. Sequencing was performed with immunoSEQ multiplex PCR; in TCRdb, only in-frame clones are kept and a portion is missing. The profile covers around 84,000 clones, with approximately 88% appearing a single time and 5.8% taken by the ten largest. Sequenced here: peripheral blood, sampled on day 0 of AZD1222 vaccination. This sequence joins TRBV27 and TRBJ2-3; weak D call: TRBD2 (5 bases). The clonotype was recovered from an adult in good health. CDR3 in amino acids: CASSLSPGSTDTQYF. The CDR3 DNA reads TGTGCCAGCAGTTTATCGCCGGGGAGCACAGATACGCAGTATTTT.